This T cell receptor (beta chain) was retrieved from a study of OX40 agonist ivuxolimab in advanced cancers. For the study at large: Dose-escalation subjects each had hepatocellular carcinoma, melanoma, renal cell or head and neck cancer. General study findings and limits: Relatively little clonal expansion, among the lowest observed, appeared in partial responders at 0.1-3.0 mg/kg.

TCRdb's table, derived via immunoSEQ multiplex PCR, lists solely in-frame clones and lacks some. This table holds some 90,000 clones, approximately 91% found once. A note on this clone: Its antigen is not known.

Looked up from germline, CDR1 is SNHLY and CDR2 is FYNNEI. The V end was cut by 6 bases, the J end by 4 bases, with 17 bases between. The CDR3 is 15 residues long. The clonotype was recovered from an adult with an advanced solid tumor such as melanoma, head and neck, liver or kidney cancer. Sequencing was performed on CD4+ or CD8+ T cells sorted from blood, taken in a trial of the OX40 agonist ivuxolimab. The chain links TRBV2 to TRBJ2-3; a possible D gene is TRBD2 (6 bases). In DNA form, the CDR3 reads TGTGCCAGCAGGGCGGGGAGGTCGGGAGCAGATACGCAGTATTTT. It yields the protein CASRAGRSGADTQYF.